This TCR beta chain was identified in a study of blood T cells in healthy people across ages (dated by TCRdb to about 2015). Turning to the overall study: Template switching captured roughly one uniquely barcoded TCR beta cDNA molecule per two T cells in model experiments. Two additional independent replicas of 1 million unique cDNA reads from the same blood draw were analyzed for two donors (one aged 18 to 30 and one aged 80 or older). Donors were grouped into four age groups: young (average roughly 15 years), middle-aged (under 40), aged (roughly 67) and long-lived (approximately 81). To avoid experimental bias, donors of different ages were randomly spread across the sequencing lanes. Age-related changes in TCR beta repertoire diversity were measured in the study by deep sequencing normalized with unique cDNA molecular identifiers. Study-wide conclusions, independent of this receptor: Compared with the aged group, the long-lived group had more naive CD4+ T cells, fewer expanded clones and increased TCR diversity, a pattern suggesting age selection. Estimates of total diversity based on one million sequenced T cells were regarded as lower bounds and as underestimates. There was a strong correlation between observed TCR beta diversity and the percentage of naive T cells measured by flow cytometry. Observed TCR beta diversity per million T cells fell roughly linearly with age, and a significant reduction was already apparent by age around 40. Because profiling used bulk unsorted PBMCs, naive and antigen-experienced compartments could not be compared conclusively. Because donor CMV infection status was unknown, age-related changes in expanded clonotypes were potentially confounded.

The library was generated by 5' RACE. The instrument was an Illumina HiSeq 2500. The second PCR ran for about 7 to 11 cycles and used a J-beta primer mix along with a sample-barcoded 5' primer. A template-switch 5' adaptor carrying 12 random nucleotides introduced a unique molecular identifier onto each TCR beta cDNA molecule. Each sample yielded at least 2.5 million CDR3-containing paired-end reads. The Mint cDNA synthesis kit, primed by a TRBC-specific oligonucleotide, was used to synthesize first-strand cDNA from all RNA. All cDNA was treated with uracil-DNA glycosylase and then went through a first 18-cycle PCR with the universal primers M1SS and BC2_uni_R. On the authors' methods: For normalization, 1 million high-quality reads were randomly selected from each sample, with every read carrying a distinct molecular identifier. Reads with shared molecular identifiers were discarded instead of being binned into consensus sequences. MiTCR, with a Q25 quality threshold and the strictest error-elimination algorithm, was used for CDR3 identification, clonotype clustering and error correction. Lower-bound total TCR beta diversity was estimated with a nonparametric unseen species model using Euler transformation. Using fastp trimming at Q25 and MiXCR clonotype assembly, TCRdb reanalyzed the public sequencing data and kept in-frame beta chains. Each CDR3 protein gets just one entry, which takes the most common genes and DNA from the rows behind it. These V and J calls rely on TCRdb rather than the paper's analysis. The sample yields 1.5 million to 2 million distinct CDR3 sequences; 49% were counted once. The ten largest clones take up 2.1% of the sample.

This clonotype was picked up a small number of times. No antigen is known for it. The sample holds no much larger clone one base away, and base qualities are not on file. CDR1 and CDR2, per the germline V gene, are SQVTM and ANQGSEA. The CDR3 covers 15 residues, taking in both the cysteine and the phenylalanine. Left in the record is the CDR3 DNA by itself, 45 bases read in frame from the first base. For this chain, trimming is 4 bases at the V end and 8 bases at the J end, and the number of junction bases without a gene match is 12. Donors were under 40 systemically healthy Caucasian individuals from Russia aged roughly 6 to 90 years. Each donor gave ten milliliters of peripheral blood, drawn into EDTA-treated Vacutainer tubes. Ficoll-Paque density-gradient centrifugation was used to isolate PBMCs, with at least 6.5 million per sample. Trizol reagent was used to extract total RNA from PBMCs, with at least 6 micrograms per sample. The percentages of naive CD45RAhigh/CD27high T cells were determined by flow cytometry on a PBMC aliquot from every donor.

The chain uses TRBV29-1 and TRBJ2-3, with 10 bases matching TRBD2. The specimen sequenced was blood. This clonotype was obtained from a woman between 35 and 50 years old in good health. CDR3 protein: CSVVSWVAGGGTQYF. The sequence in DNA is TGCAGCGTTGTCTCTTGGGTAGCGGGGGGTGGTACGCAGTATTTT.